This T cell receptor beta chain was observed in a study of T-cell memory formation after mild COVID-19. Background on the study: Largely donor-specific sequence clusters came from a couple of donors.

The CDR3 is 14 amino acids. Germline values: CDR1 SGHRS, CDR2 YFSETQ. V dropped 7 bases and J dropped 5; count of bases not matched to a gene: 7. This clonotype was detected a few times. Its target is unknown. With constant-segment primers, 5'RACE yielded cDNA libraries of TCR alpha and TCR beta that carried sample barcodes and UMIs. TCRdb reprocessed the 5' RACE reads via MiXCR and lists one record per CDR3 protein. The table records more than 250,000 distinct CDR3 sequences, around 15% of them present only once. Study-wide results and caveats: Later expanders leaned CD4+, whereas clones that contracted between day 15 and 85 were balanced CD4/CD8.

The specimen was PBMCs or a T cell subset sorted from them (not recorded which). The chain carries TRBV5-1 and TRBJ2-1, with 9 bases aligning to TRBD1. The TCR comes from a man aged 18 to 29 who had mild COVID-19 (a few samples of this study predate the infection). Cell type and time point are not known. This CDR3 is CASRATGGHNEQFF. The CDR3 DNA follows: TGCGCCAGCCGGGCGACAGGGGGACACAATGAGCAGTTCTTC.